A selection of T cell receptor beta chains follows, all from one sample in a study of T-cell memory formation after mild COVID-19. TCRdb recomputed calls from the 5' RACE reads with MiXCR, one row per CDR3 protein. The profile shows some 320,000 distinct CDR3 sequences, roughly 13% of them singletons. The sequenced sample was PBMCs or a T cell subset sorted from them (not recorded which). The receptors were sampled from a man younger than 35 who had mild COVID-19 (a few samples of this study predate the infection). Cell type and time point are not known. Both conserved end residues are part of each CDR3. Fields, in order: D gene, J gene, clone size, V gene, CDR3 DNA, CDR3 protein. A D gene is named only where the DNA matches it firmly. Size is stated for part of the rows, as once, few or many counts, or as a class when the clone is expanded.

d_call: -; j_call: TRBJ1-1; clone_size: -; v_call: TRBV10-3; cdr3_nt: TGTGCCACCGACTCAGCTTCGAACACTGAAGCTTTCTTT; cdr3_aa: CATDSASNTEAFF
d_call: -; j_call: TRBJ1-2; clone_size: -; v_call: TRBV7-2; cdr3_nt: TGTGCCAGCAGCCAGGGACATCAAGTTCTCTATGGCTACACCTTC; cdr3_aa: CASSQGHQVLYGYTF
d_call: TRBD2; j_call: TRBJ2-7; clone_size: once; v_call: TRBV5-6; cdr3_nt: TGTGCCAGCAGCCACGGGGGGGCCAAACGCGAGCAGTACTTC; cdr3_aa: CASSHGGAKREQYF
d_call: -; j_call: TRBJ2-1; clone_size: few; v_call: TRBV27; cdr3_nt: TGTGCCAGCAGTGGACTATTCTACAATGAGCAGTTCTTC; cdr3_aa: CASSGLFYNEQFF
d_call: TRBD2; j_call: TRBJ2-1; clone_size: -; v_call: TRBV7-2; cdr3_nt: TGTGCCAGCAGCTTAGTGAGCGGGGGGGCCTACAATGAGCAGTTCTTC; cdr3_aa: CASSLVSGGAYNEQFF
d_call: TRBD2; j_call: TRBJ2-1; clone_size: many; v_call: TRBV7-2; cdr3_nt: TGTGCCAGCAGCTCTCGGACTAGCGGGGGGAATGAGCAGTTCTTC; cdr3_aa: CASSSRTSGGNEQFF
d_call: -; j_call: TRBJ2-1; clone_size: -; v_call: TRBV11-2; cdr3_nt: TGTGCCAGCAGCTTAGCGCCCGGGACTCGCAATGAGCAGTTCTTC; cdr3_aa: CASSLAPGTRNEQFF
d_call: -; j_call: TRBJ2-1; clone_size: -; v_call: TRBV7-3; cdr3_nt: TGTGCCAGCAGCTCTAGCACTTACAATGAGCAGTTCTTC; cdr3_aa: CASSSSTYNEQFF
d_call: TRBD2; j_call: TRBJ2-5; clone_size: many; v_call: TRBV12-3/TRBV12-4; cdr3_nt: TGTGCCAGCAGATCCCTGTGGGGGGGCCAAGAGACCCAGTACTTC; cdr3_aa: CASRSLWGGQETQYF
d_call: TRBD1; j_call: TRBJ1-2; clone_size: few; v_call: TRBV5-6; cdr3_nt: TGTGCCAGCAGCACGGGGACAGTATATGTCTATGGCTACACCTTC; cdr3_aa: CASSTGTVYVYGYTF
d_call: TRBD2; j_call: TRBJ2-7; clone_size: -; v_call: TRBV18; cdr3_nt: TGTGCCAGCTCACCGGGACTAGCGGGGGACTACGAGCAGTACTTC; cdr3_aa: CASSPGLAGDYEQYF